Listed here are 9 T cell receptor beta chains from one sample, sequenced in a study of Tregs in tolerant kidney transplant recipients. What these receptors recognize is not known. The table came from immunoSEQ multiplex PCR; TCRdb's copy has only in-frame clones and leaves some out. The top ten hold 2% to 2.5% of the sample, which has about 31,000 clones, over 75% seen once. The sample was Tregs from blood cultured with allogeneic cells. The receptors derive from a human donor in good health.

The J gene is TRBJ2-1, the V gene TRBV7-2, with D uncertain. V was trimmed by 1 base and J by 13 bases, leaving 14 bases between them. The germline gives CDR1 SGHTA, CDR2 FQGNSA. The CDR3 has 13 residues. CDR3: CASSLGVALAQFF. The CDR3 DNA reads TGTGCCAGCAGCTTAGGAGTGGCACTGGCTCAGTTCTTC.

The chain recombines TRBV5-4 with TRBJ2-3; 11 nucleotides agree with TRBD2. The CDR3 extends over 16 amino acids. Trimming removed 0 bases from V and 4 bases from J; junction bases left unmatched: 4. Germline CDR1 reads SGHNT; CDR2 reads YYREEE (reference sequence). The CDR3 here is CASSLASGGRSDTQYF. The DNA for the CDR3 is TGTGCCAGCAGCTTGGCTAGCGGGGGGCGTTCAGATACGCAGTATTTT.

This clone was seen a handful of times. Written as DNA, the CDR3 is TGTGCCAGCAGTGAAGACCAGGGTCAGCCCCAGCATTTT. Its protein product is CASSEDQGQPQHF. The chain couples TRBV6-4 to TRBJ1-5; D might be TRBD1 (5 bases). Trimming left V 3 bases short and J 6 bases short, with 9 bases between. This CDR3 contains 13 residues. CDR1 is MRHNA and CDR2 is SNTAGT in the germline V gene.

This chain connects TRBV18 to TRBJ2-2; tentatively, D is TRBD2 (6 bases). The CDR3 is made up of 15 amino acids. V gave up 2 bases and J gave up 6 bases, with 13 bases separating them. The germline V gene encodes CDR1 KGHSH and CDR2 LQKENI. Here the CDR3 reads CASSPRDSGPGELFF. Here the CDR3 DNA reads TGTGCCAGCTCACCAAGGGACTCCGGCCCCGGGGAGCTGTTTTTT. Filled out from reference TRBV18 and TRBJ2-2, the complete variable domain reads NAGVMQNPRHLVRRRGQEARLRCSPMKGHSHVYWYRQLPEEGLKFMVYLQKENIIDESGMPKERFSAEFPKEGPSILRIQQVVRGDSAAYFCASSPRDSGPGELFFGEGSRLTVL.

The chain combines TRBV18 with TRBJ2-7, with TRBD1 identical over 11 bases. CDR3 length: 13 amino acids. Trimming at V came to 4 bases and at J to 9 bases, leaving 5 bases not matched to a gene. CDR1 and CDR2 from the germline V gene are KGHSH and LQKENI. CDR3 in amino acids: CASSLRTGGGQYF. DNA for the CDR3: TGTGCCAGCTCACTAAGGACAGGGGGCGGGCAGTACTTC.

This clone was seen more than once but under ten times. The chain employs TRBV7-2 and TRBJ2-5, with D perhaps TRBD2 (5 bases). This CDR3 has 14 residues. The V end lost 0 bases, the J end lost 3 bases, and 8 bases lay between the germline ends. Looked up from germline, CDR1 is SGHTA and CDR2 is FQGNSA. CDR3 in amino acids: CASSLAAGEETQYF. In DNA form, the CDR3 reads TGTGCCAGCAGCTTAGCGGCGGGCGAAGAGACCCAGTACTTC.

This clone turned up a few times. V and J are TRBV7-9 and TRBJ2-3; TRBD2 is a possible D gene (7 bases). CDR3 length: 17 amino acids. The germline V gene has CDR1 SEHNR and CDR2 FQNEAQ (reference sequence). V was clipped by 0 bases and J by 2 bases, with 15 bases between them. The CDR3 nucleotides are TGTGCCAGCAGCTTAGCCCGGGGGGCCAGAAACACAGATACGCAGTATTTT. This translates into CASSLARGARNTDTQYF.

The V and J genes are TRBV15 and TRBJ1-1; D might be TRBD1 (5 bases). This CDR3 comprises 14 residues. Looked up from germline, CDR1 is LNHNV and CDR2 is YYDKDF (reference sequence). V was shortened by 1 base and J by 2 bases, with 8 bases between the two germline ends. CDR3 loop: CATSRGQPNTEAFF. CDR3 DNA sequence: TGTGCCACCAGCAGAGGACAGCCCAACACTGAAGCTTTCTTT.

V is TRBV11-2 and J is TRBJ2-3; 8 positions match TRBD2. There are 18 residues in the CDR3. CDR1 is SGHAT and CDR2 is FQNNGV in the germline V gene. J was trimmed by 0 bases and V by 5 bases; bases with no gene match: 13. The CDR3 bases are TGTGCCAGCAGCGACAACCCACTTAGCGGGGTGAGCACAGATACGCAGTATTTT. Its translation: CASSDNPLSGVSTDTQYF.